Listed here are 3 T cell receptor beta chains from one sample, sequenced in a study of sequential checkpoint blockade in melanoma. Treatment denoted: randomized to nivolumab then ipilimumab (arm A) or the reverse (arm B). TCRdb's table, derived via immunoSEQ multiplex PCR, lists solely in-frame clones and lacks some. The sample has about 40,000 clones; 70% to 90% are singletons. The sample was CD8+ T cells sorted from blood (inferred from file names), taken from a patient given nivolumab and ipilimumab in sequence. The source is a human donor with melanoma.

A few counts support this clone. The chain has TRBV9 and TRBJ2-7; maybe TRBD1 (6 bases). Trimming removed 4 bases from V and 1 base from J, with 12 bases in between. The length of the CDR3 is 14 residues. Germline CDR1 and CDR2: SGDLS and YYNGEE. CDR3 coding DNA: TGTGCCAGCAGCTCTCGGGACAATTCCTACGAGCAGTACTTC. Its protein product is CASSSRDNSYEQYF.

The chain carries TRBV5-1 and TRBJ2-7, with 7 bases lining up with TRBD1. The junction had 12 bases not matched to a gene; V was cut back by 4 bases and J by 5 bases. The CDR3 has 15 amino acids. Germline V lookup: CDR1 SGHRS, CDR2 YFSETQ. CDR3 in amino acids: CASSLSQGMLDEQYF. The DNA of the CDR3 is TGCGCCAGCAGCCTTTCACAGGGGATGTTGGACGAGCAGTACTTC.

This clone came up a few times. The CDR3 loop reads CASSETENNEQFF. As DNA, the CDR3 is TGTGCCAGCAGTGAAACAGAAAACAATGAGCAGTTCTTC. The genes are TRBV6-1 and TRBJ2-1; D is uncertain. This CDR3 spans 13 amino acids. The V end was cut by 2 bases, the J end by 5 bases, with 7 bases between. Germline CDR1 reads MNHNS; CDR2 reads SASEGT.